These 7 T cell receptor beta chains originate from one sample sequenced in a study of blood T cell repertoires in COVID-19 (dated by TCRdb to 2020 to 2021). Receptor libraries were prepared by the immunoSEQ multiplex PCR assay. The table comes from immuneACCESS by way of TCRdb, which keeps in-frame sequences with V and J called. Part of the clones is missing from these tables; in studies checked, under half for an unresolved V gene and the rest for unknown reasons. This sample comprises about 200,000 clones, less than 90% of them detected only once. The top ten constitute 1.5% to 2% of the sample. The sequencing input was peripheral blood. The receptors were sampled from a man aged 40-50 years with active or convalescent COVID-19.

Concerning this clone itself: The same CDR3 arises from other DNA sequences in this sample as well. The rearrangement uses TRBV27 and TRBJ1-2; D call uncertain. This CDR3 has 13 amino acids. V gave up 2 bases and J gave up 1 base, with 5 bases separating them. Germline assignment: CDR1 MNHEY and CDR2 SMNVEV (reference sequence). CDR3 coding DNA: TGTGCCAGCAGTTTAAGAGTTAACTATGGCTACACCTTC. Amino acid sequence: CASSLRVNYGYTF.

The V and J genes are TRBV6-5 and TRBJ1-2, with D tentatively TRBD1 (6 bases). Per germline, CDR1 MNHEY and CDR2 SVGAGI. Between the trimmed V and J ends, which lost 5 bases and 0 bases, there was a span of 10 bases. The CDR3 sequence is 14 residues long. The CDR3 protein is CASSTGTANYGYTF. CDR3 sequence (DNA): TGTGCCAGCAGTACAGGGACGGCTAACTATGGCTACACCTTC.

This chain joins TRBV5-1 and TRBJ2-1; 8 nucleotides match TRBD1. In germline, CDR1 is SGHRS, CDR2 YFSETQ. Losses at the gene ends were 4 bases for V and 7 bases for J; bases not matched to a gene: 10. The length of the CDR3 is 15 residues. The CDR3 DNA reads as TGCGCCAGCAGCACGGACAGGGCCGGGGGTAATGAGCAGTTCTTC. This translates into CASSTDRAGGNEQFF.

J is TRBJ1-2 and V is TRBV25-1; the D is unclear. Germline V gene sequence: CDR1 MGHDK, CDR2 SYGVNS. V dropped 2 bases and J dropped 8 bases, with 21 bases sitting between them. The CDR3 has 16 residues. CDR3 sequence reads: CASSETGRLDLYGYTF. CDR3 in DNA: TGTGCCAGCAGTGAAACCGGGAGGCTGGACCTATACGGCTACACCTTC.

As to this clone: This sequence may be a read error, since a much larger clone differs from it by one base. This chain joins TRBV9 and TRBJ1-1; D is possibly TRBD1 (5 bases). This CDR3 is built from 13 residues. The germline V gene has CDR1 SGDLS and CDR2 YYNGEE. This CDR3 reads CASSDQGETETFF. Written as DNA, the CDR3 is TGTGCCAGCAGCGATCAGGGTGAAACTGAAACTTTCTTT.

V gene TRBV27 combines with J gene TRBJ2-5; 9 bases match TRBD1. Germline V gives CDR1 MNHEY, CDR2 SMNVEV (reference sequence). CDR3 length: 17 amino acids. V was clipped by 6 bases and J by 2 bases; unmatched bases: 13. CDR3 sequence (DNA): TGTGCCAGCAGAACCCAAAGGCTCGGGACAGGGCAAGAGACCCAGTACTTC. Translation gives CASRTQRLGTGQETQYF.

This chain links TRBV6-5 with TRBJ2-7, with 7 positions matching TRBD1. This CDR3 comprises 14 residues. J lost 4 bases, V lost 7 bases, and 10 bases had no gene match. Germline values: CDR1 MNHEY, CDR2 SVGAGI. CDR3 protein: CASNPTGTPYEQYF. The CDR3 DNA follows: TGTGCCAGCAACCCGACAGGGACGCCTTACGAGCAGTACTTC.